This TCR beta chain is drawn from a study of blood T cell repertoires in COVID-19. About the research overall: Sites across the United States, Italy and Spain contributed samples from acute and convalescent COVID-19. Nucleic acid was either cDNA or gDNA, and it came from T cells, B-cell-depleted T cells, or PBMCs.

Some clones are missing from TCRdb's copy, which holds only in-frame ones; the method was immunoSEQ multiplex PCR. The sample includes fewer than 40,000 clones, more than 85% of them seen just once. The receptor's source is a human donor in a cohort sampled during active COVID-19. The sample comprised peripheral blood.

The CDR3 nucleotides read TGTGCCAGCACCGTACTGGGGGCAGGCACTGAAGCTTTCTTT. Translation: CASTVLGAGTEAFF. The V call is TRBV2, the J call TRBJ1-1, with D possibly being TRBD1 (6 bases). Between the trimmed V and J ends, which lost 7 bases and 4 bases, there was a span of 16 bases. The CDR3 runs 14 residues. Germline V gives CDR1 SNHLY, CDR2 FYNNEI. Drawing the rest from reference TRBV2 and TRBJ1-1, the complete variable domain is EPEVTQTPSHQVTQMGQEVILRCVPISNHLYFYWYRQILGQKVEFLVSFYNNEISEKSEIFDDQFSVERPDGSNFTLKIRSTKLEDSAMYFCASTVLGAGTEAFFGQGTRLTVV.